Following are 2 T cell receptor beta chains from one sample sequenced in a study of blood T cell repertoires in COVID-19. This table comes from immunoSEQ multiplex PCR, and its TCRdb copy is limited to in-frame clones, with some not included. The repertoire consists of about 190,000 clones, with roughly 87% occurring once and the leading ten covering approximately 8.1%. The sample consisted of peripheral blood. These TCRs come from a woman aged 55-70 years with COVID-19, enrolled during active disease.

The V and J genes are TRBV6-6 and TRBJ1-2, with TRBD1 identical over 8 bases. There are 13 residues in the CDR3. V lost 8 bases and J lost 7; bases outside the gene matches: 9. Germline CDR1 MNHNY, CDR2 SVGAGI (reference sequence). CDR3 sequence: CASSWDRSSGYTF. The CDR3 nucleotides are TGTGCCAGCTCCTGGGACAGGTCCTCTGGCTACACCTTC.

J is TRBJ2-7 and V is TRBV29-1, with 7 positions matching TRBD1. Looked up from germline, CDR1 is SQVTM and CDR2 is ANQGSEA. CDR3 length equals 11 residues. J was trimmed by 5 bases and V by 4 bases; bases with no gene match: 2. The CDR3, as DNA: TGCAGCGTTGCGCAGGGGGACGAGCAGTACTTC. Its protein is CSVAQGDEQYF.